The following is a TCR beta chain sequence with its context. This CDR3 is 15 amino acids long. V shed 4 bases and J shed 4 bases, with 16 bases lying between them. Germline lookup yields CDR1 MNHEY and CDR2 SVGAGI. This entry comes from a study of T-cell memory formation after mild COVID-19. MiXCR, applied by TCRdb to the 5' RACE reads, yields one record per CDR3 protein. The sample records about 110,000 distinct CDR3 sequences, 15% to 20% being singletons. Sample: PBMCs or a T cell subset sorted from them (not recorded which). The TCR sequence derives from a young man who had mild COVID-19 (a few samples of this study predate the infection). Cell type and time point are not known. The gene calls are TRBV6-5 and TRBJ1-2; tentatively, D is TRBD1 (5 bases). The CDR3 bases are TGTGCCAGCAGTTCCACCAGAAGGGGCCGCTATGGCTACACCTTC. Protein: CASSSTRRGRYGYTF.